This TCR beta chain stems from a study of somatic mutations in cytotoxic T cells in rheumatoid arthritis. The CDR3 totals 15 residues. Germline trimming cut 7 bases from V and 4 bases from J; bases unmatched to any gene: 10. In germline, CDR1 is SGHKS, CDR2 YYEKEE (reference sequence). Libraries were prepared by immunoSEQ multiplex PCR; TCRdb keeps only in-frame clonotypes and omits some of them. The sample has 9,000 or so clones; just under 80% are singletons. The study pulled out CD4+ and CD8+ cells with positive magnetic bead selection and then checked their purity by flow cytometry. Material: CD8+ T cells sorted from blood. The source of this sequence is an adult with rheumatoid arthritis. This rearrangement joins TRBV5-5 to TRBJ1-1; 10 bases agree with TRBD1. The CDR3 spells CASGMDRGVGTEAFF. The CDR3 nucleotides are TGTGCCAGCGGAATGGACAGGGGGGTAGGCACTGAAGCTTTCTTT.